The entry that follows covers one TCR beta chain sequence. Its antigen is unidentified. Repertoires were generated with immunoSEQ multiplex PCR, while TCRdb's copy carries only in-frame clones and drops some. This table has approximately 120,000 clones, around 90% appearing once. This entry belongs to a study of graft-versus-host responses after intestinal transplantation. Study summary: The study gave all recipients anti-thymocyte globulin induction, then tacrolimus and steroids for 2 to 3 years.

This CDR3 spans 14 amino acids. V dropped 0 bases and J dropped 2 bases, with 8 bases sitting between them. Germline CDR1 ENHRY, CDR2 SYGVKD. This sequence joins TRBV10-3 and TRBJ2-7; D unresolved. The origin of this receptor is a human donor who received an intestinal transplant. The starting material was unstimulated CD4+ T cells sorted from spleen or lymph node cells, obtained before intestinal transplant. CDR3 residues: CAISESVRPYEQYF. CDR3 coding DNA: TGTGCCATCAGTGAGTCTGTCAGACCCTACGAGCAGTACTTC.